These 24 T cell receptor beta chains originate from one sample sequenced in a study of CD8 T cells in ankylosing spondylitis. Study-level points and caveats: What appeared characteristic of ankylosing spondylitis blood was a TCR beta motif of eight or nine highly homologous variants.

One entry per CDR3 protein results from TCRdb running MiXCR on the 5' RACE reads. The repertoire holds about 400,000 distinct CDR3 sequences, around 22% seen once, with 15% to 20% in the top ten. These receptors are not linked to any known antigen. The sequencing sample was made of blood, either unsorted or a sorted T cell fraction (not recorded which). Receptors originate from a male donor with ankylosing spondylitis.

The chain uses TRBV3-1 and TRBJ2-2; D tentatively fits TRBD1 or TRBD2 (5 bases each). Between the trimmed V and J ends, which lost 1 base and 6 bases, there was a span of 12 bases. Germline CDR1 and CDR2: LGHDT and YNNKEL (reference sequence). CDR3 length: 15 residues. The CDR3 DNA follows: TGTGCCAGCAGCCAAGCCGGGGCAACCCCCGGGGAGCTGTTTTTT. Amino acid sequence: CASSQAGATPGELFF.

The chain has TRBV2 and TRBJ2-2, with D possibly TRBD2 on 5 matching bases. The V end lost 1 base, the J end lost 3 bases, and 9 bases lay between the germline ends. Germline V gene data show CDR1 as SNHLY and CDR2 as FYNNEI. This CDR3 comprises 15 residues. The CDR3: CASSEEDWDTGELFF. CDR3 coding DNA: TGTGCCAGCAGTGAAGAGGACTGGGACACCGGGGAGCTGTTTTTT.

This clonotype was recorded once. This rearrangement joins TRBV7-2 to TRBJ2-1; TRBD1 is a possible D gene (6 bases). Germline V lookup: CDR1 SGHTA, CDR2 FQGNSA. The CDR3 is 14 amino acids. The ends were cut back, 1 base at V and 14 bases at J, with 18 bases in the middle. CDR3: CASSLDRARSLEFF. The CDR3 DNA follows: TGTGCCAGCAGCTTAGACAGGGCCCGAAGTCTGGAGTTCTTC.

This clonotype is a singleton in its sample. The V and J genes are TRBV10-2 and TRBJ1-2; 8 positions agree with TRBD1. CDR1 is WSHSY and CDR2 is SAAADI in the germline V gene. The CDR3 totals 14 residues. Trimming took 6 bases from V and 3 from J; bases not matched to a gene: 6. CDR3 nucleotide sequence: TGCGCCAGCAGGGGACAGGAACGATACTATGGCTACACCTTC. As protein: CASRGQERYYGYTF.

This rearrangement joins TRBV11-1 to TRBJ2-1; 10 bases match TRBD2. The CDR3 is 17 amino acids. The V segment lost 2 bases and the J segment 9 bases; nucleotides outside the gene matches: 13. Germline-derived CDR1 and CDR2 are SGHAT and FQDESV (reference sequence). CDR3 sequence (DNA): TGTGCCAGCAGCTTAAATCCGGGCACTAGCGGGACAGGTGAGCAGTTCTTC. It specifies CASSLNPGTSGTGEQFF.

The rearrangement links TRBV4-3 to TRBJ2-1, with 8 bases fitting TRBD2. Germline V CDR1 and CDR2: LGHNA, YSLEER. V dropped 3 bases and J dropped 12; count of bases not matched to a gene: 4. CDR3 length equals 12 residues. The CDR3: CASSHNGRGQFF. The CDR3 nucleotides read TGCGCCAGCAGCCACAACGGGAGGGGGCAGTTCTTC.

This clonotype was seen repeatedly, ten times or more. The chain is built from TRBV6-6 and TRBJ2-7; TRBD1 is a possible D gene (6 bases). The CDR3 loop spans 13 amino acids. V was trimmed by 6 bases and J by 3 bases, leaving 12 bases between them. Germline V gives CDR1 MNHNY, CDR2 SVGAGI (reference sequence). The CDR3: CASSRQDSYEQYF. CDR3 nucleotides: TGTGCCAGCAGCCGACAGGACAGCTACGAGCAGTACTTC.

This clonotype has more than one count but fewer than ten. The chain combines TRBV10-3 with TRBJ1-1; no clear D. Germline V gene data show CDR1 as ENHRY and CDR2 as SYGVKD. V lost 4 bases, J lost 5 bases, and 17 bases lay in between. This CDR3 has 15 residues. CDR3 DNA: TGTGCCATCAGTGCCGGGCCCGATAGTGGAACTGAAGCTTTCTTT. Translated, it gives CAISAGPDSGTEAFF.

V gene TRBV2 combines with J gene TRBJ1-5; D gene unclear. Germline CDR1 SNHLY, CDR2 FYNNEI. The CDR3 covers 14 residues. V was clipped by 4 bases and J by 7 bases, with 14 bases between them. The chain's CDR3 is CASSGAGGRQPQHF. CDR3 DNA sequence: TGTGCCAGCAGTGGGGCAGGCGGACGGCAGCCCCAGCATTTT.

The V and J genes are TRBV7-2 and TRBJ2-2, with 10 bases that match TRBD2. Germline assignment: CDR1 SGHTA and CDR2 FQGNSA. V lost 6 bases and J lost 7; bases outside the gene matches: 2. This CDR3 region has 13 residues. The CDR3 DNA sequence: TGTGCCAGCAGGATAGCGGGAGGCGGGGAGCTGTTTTTT. This translates into CASRIAGGGELFF.

This clonotype appeared a few times. The chain couples TRBV4-3 to TRBJ2-1, with 9 bases aligning to TRBD2. Germline V gene sequence: CDR1 LGHNA, CDR2 YSLEER. The J segment lost 7 bases and the V segment lost 0 bases, leaving 13 bases of the junction unmatched. The CDR3 loop spans 18 amino acids. Written as DNA, the CDR3 is TGCGCCAGCAGCCAAGATAAAGGCGGGAGGGCGCAGGGAAATGAGCAGTTCTTC. Its translation: CASSQDKGGRAQGNEQFF.

There are many counts of this clonotype. The chain employs TRBV29-1 and TRBJ2-3; the D is unclear. The CDR3 sequence is 12 residues long. V lost 7 bases to trimming and J lost 2 bases, with 10 bases between them. Germline V gives CDR1 SQVTM, CDR2 ANQGSEA. CDR3 protein: CSEGGFTDTQYF. The CDR3 DNA reads as TGCAGCGAGGGCGGCTTCACAGATACGCAGTATTTT.

The V and J genes are TRBV10-3 and TRBJ2-7; TRBD2 matches at 7 bases. In germline, CDR1 is ENHRY, CDR2 SYGVKD. The CDR3 covers 18 residues. J gave up 3 bases and V 4 bases, and 18 bases lay outside the gene matches. The CDR3 protein is CAISGGDTGRPVLYEQYF. As DNA, the CDR3 is TGTGCCATCAGTGGAGGAGACACCGGGAGGCCGGTTCTCTACGAGCAGTACTTC.

A few counts support this clonotype. The chain is built from TRBV10-2 and TRBJ2-7, with 7 positions matching TRBD2. The germline V gene encodes CDR1 WSHSY and CDR2 SAAADI. The length of the CDR3 is 16 residues. V trimming: 4 bases; J trimming: 6 bases; junction bases outside the gene matches: 15. CDR3 in DNA: TGCGCCAGCAGTGGGCAAGCGGGGATCTGGGGGAGCGAGCAGTACTTC. Its translation is CASSGQAGIWGSEQYF.

This clonotype was counted many times. The chain has TRBV29-1 and TRBJ1-4; D uncertain. CDR3 length equals 15 residues. Germline values: CDR1 SQVTM, CDR2 ANQGSEA. The V end was cut by 6 bases, the J end by 0 bases, with 14 bases between. The CDR3 protein is CSVMDGRATNEKLFF. The CDR3 DNA sequence: TGCAGCGTGATGGACGGTCGGGCAACTAATGAAAAACTGTTTTTT.

The rearrangement links TRBV14 to TRBJ2-5, with D tentatively TRBD1 or TRBD2 (6 bases each). Germline assignment: CDR1 SGHDN and CDR2 FVKESK. V shed 1 base and J shed 5 bases, with 14 bases lying between them. CDR3 length: 15 amino acids. CDR3 DNA: TGTGCCAGCAGCCAAGTGGGGGGCTTGGGGGAGACCCAGTACTTC. It translates to CASSQVGGLGETQYF.

This clonotype occurred once. The junction departs from germline at one end; a sequencing error may be responsible. V is TRBV29-1 and J is TRBJ2-7, with D unclear. The CDR3 consists of 11 residues. Germline V gene data show CDR1 as SQVTM and CDR2 as ANQGSEA. As DNA, the CDR3 is TGCAGCGTTCTAGAGGCCTACGAGCGGTACTTC. Translated: CSVLEAYERYF.

The chain couples TRBV20-1 to TRBJ1-1; 7 nucleotides match TRBD1. Germline assignment: CDR1 DFQATT and CDR2 SNEGSKA (reference sequence). CDR3 size: 15 residues. Losses at the gene ends were 2 bases for V and 1 base for J; bases not matched to a gene: 7. Here the CDR3 reads CSARRGGAGNTEAFF. The CDR3 DNA sequence: TGCAGTGCTAGACGAGGGGGCGCGGGGAACACTGAAGCTTTCTTT.

This clonotype has a handful of counts. The genes are TRBV6-2 or TRBV6-3 and TRBJ1-5; D unclear. The V end was cut by 2 bases, the J end by 3 bases, with 5 bases between. CDR1 and CDR2 from the germline V gene are MNHEY and SVGEGT. The CDR3 sequence is 13 residues long. Here the CDR3 DNA reads TGTGCCAGCAGTTACAGGGTCAATCAGCCCCAGCATTTT. It encodes CASSYRVNQPQHF.

V is TRBV18 and J is TRBJ2-7; D unclear. The germline V and J ends were trimmed by 6 bases and 7 bases, with 13 bases remaining between them. Germline V gene sequence: CDR1 KGHSH, CDR2 LQKENI. The CDR3 is 12 residues long. CDR3 DNA sequence: TGTGCCAGCTCCGCAAGTCGGGCGGAGCAGTACTTC. This sequence encodes CASSASRAEQYF.

This clonotype has more than one count but fewer than ten. V is TRBV19 and J is TRBJ2-7, with 7 bases that match TRBD1. CDR3 length equals 14 residues. Germline lookup yields CDR1 LNHDA and CDR2 SQIVND (reference sequence). V lost 4 bases, J lost 2 bases, and 5 bases stayed unmatched. CDR3 sequence: CASSTQTGTYEQYF. Here the CDR3 DNA reads TGTGCCAGTAGTACTCAGACAGGGACCTACGAGCAGTACTTC.

V usage is TRBV4-3 and J usage is TRBJ1-2; the D is unclear. The germline gives CDR1 LGHNA, CDR2 YSLEER. Trimming removed 0 bases at V and 4 bases at J, with 12 bases between. CDR3 length: 15 residues. CDR3 amino acids: CASSQDTASLYGYTF. Written as DNA, the CDR3 is TGCGCCAGCAGCCAAGACACTGCCAGTCTCTATGGCTACACCTTC.

V usage is TRBV2 and J usage is TRBJ1-5; D is unresolved. The CDR3 has 14 residues. Trimming took 0 bases from V and 7 from J, leaving 10 bases between them. Germline CDR1 reads SNHLY; CDR2 reads FYNNEI. The CDR3 DNA sequence: TGTGCCAGCAGTGAAGCGCTTCGAGGGCAGCCCCAGCATTTT. This translates into CASSEALRGQPQHF.

This clonotype was detected only a few times. This sequence joins TRBV3-1 and TRBJ2-7; D is unresolved. This CDR3 region has 12 residues. V was trimmed by 1 base and J by 11 bases, leaving 12 bases between them. Germline CDR1 is LGHDT and CDR2 is YNNKEL (reference sequence). The CDR3 loop reads CASSQVNGWEYF. The CDR3, as DNA: TGTGCCAGCAGCCAAGTTAACGGATGGGAGTACTTC.